Presented here are 21 T cell receptor beta chains from one specimen sequenced in a study of human T cells and chemical hapten exposure. From the RACE reads, TCRdb called clonotypes with MiXCR, one entry per CDR3 protein. The sample has a few hundred thousand distinct CDR3 sequences, nearly 6.5% seen once. Time point here: patch test 2, 6 weeks after DPC sensitization. Specified treatment: therapeutic diphenylcyclopropenone sensitization with weekly scalp DPC. The sequencing used whole blood, collected in connection with sensitization to the hapten diphenylcyclopropenone (DPC). The receptors shown here come from a woman aged 18-29 years with alopecia areata. Some clones in this sample may be carry-over from other donors' samples.

This clonotype was recorded a few times. The chain combines TRBV18 with TRBJ2-3; D may correspond to TRBD1 or TRBD2 (5 bases each). The length of the CDR3 is 13 residues. V dropped 4 bases and J dropped 4 bases, with 9 bases sitting between them. Germline V gene data show CDR1 as KGHSH and CDR2 as LQKENI. The CDR3 coding sequence is TGTGCCAGCTCACAGGGGAGAGCAGATACGCAGTATTTT. Its protein product is CASSQGRADTQYF.

The genes are TRBV2 and TRBJ1-1, with D perhaps TRBD1 (5 bases). The germline CDR1 and CDR2 sequences are SNHLY and FYNNEI. The CDR3 consists of 17 residues. Trimming removed 5 bases at V and 1 base at J, with 20 bases between. CDR3 protein: CASSSSLGVAWNTEAFF. CDR3 DNA sequence: TGTGCCAGCAGTTCTTCTTTGGGGGTGGCATGGAACACTGAAGCTTTCTTT.

This clonotype came up once. The V call is TRBV5-1, the J call TRBJ2-4; no reliable D call. Germline CDR1 reads SGHRS; CDR2 reads YFSETQ. Trimming cost V 0 bases and J 1 base, with 14 bases left between them. There are 17 residues in the CDR3. The CDR3 spells CASSLVFSNLAKNIQYF. CDR3 nucleotide sequence: TGCGCCAGCAGCTTGGTTTTCAGTAATTTGGCCAAAAACATTCAGTACTTC.

This clonotype was picked up many times. V and J are TRBV6-2 or TRBV6-3 and TRBJ1-1; D perhaps matches TRBD1 (6 bases). The CDR3 has 14 residues. V lost 6 bases, J lost 6 bases, and 17 bases lay in between. Germline assignment: CDR1 MNHEY and CDR2 SVGEGT. The CDR3: CASSPFEGGAEAFF. The CDR3 DNA follows: TGTGCCAGCAGCCCCTTTGAGGGGGGGGCTGAAGCTTTCTTT.

This clonotype was seen many times. V gene TRBV6-1 combines with J gene TRBJ1-6; D call uncertain. CDR1 is MNHNS and CDR2 is SASEGT in the germline V gene. Trimming pared 1 base from V and 6 bases from J, leaving 7 bases between. The CDR3 runs to 14 residues. The CDR3 DNA follows: TGTGCCAGCAGTGAAGGGCAGAGTAATTCACCCCTCCACTTT. Amino acid sequence: CASSEGQSNSPLHF.

The V and J genes are TRBV29-1 and TRBJ1-1; D remains ambiguous. Per germline, CDR1 SQVTM and CDR2 ANQGSEA. This CDR3 comprises 13 residues. Trimming cost V 6 bases and J 7 bases, with 18 bases left between them. CDR3 nucleotide sequence: TGCAGCGTCCAGCAGTTGGCCCCAGGTGAAGCTTTCTTT. Translation gives CSVQQLAPGEAFF.

The table lists this clonotype with many counts. This chain connects TRBV20-1 to TRBJ1-1; D not resolved. V lost 3 bases and J 1 base, leaving 9 bases between the germline ends. The CDR3 has 13 residues. The germline gives CDR1 DFQATT, CDR2 SNEGSKA (reference sequence). The CDR3 is CSARSTSNTEAFF. CDR3 DNA: TGCAGTGCTAGGTCCACCTCGAACACTGAAGCTTTCTTT.

This clonotype was found a few times. The chain links TRBV5-5 to TRBJ2-2; D may match TRBD1 or TRBD2 (6 bases each). The CDR3 is 18 amino acids. CDR1 and CDR2 (germline): SGHKS, YYEKEE (reference sequence). The V gene lost 4 bases and the J gene lost 2 bases, with 21 bases spanning the gap. CDR3 bases: TGTGCCAGCAGCGCCGGGGGCAGTCCGATCATCAACACCGGGGAGCTGTTTTTT. Its protein product is CASSAGGSPIINTGELFF.

V is TRBV29-1 and J is TRBJ1-5; weak D call: TRBD1 (6 bases). The CDR3 covers 13 residues. Germline V gene lookup returns CDR1 SQVTM and CDR2 ANQGSEA. Trimming stripped 1 base from V and 6 bases from J, with 10 bases between. Here the CDR3 DNA reads TGCAGCGTTGAAGGGGCCAGGGGTCAGCCCCAGCATTTT. Translation gives CSVEGARGQPQHF.

This clonotype was recorded many times. The rearrangement joins TRBV6-6 to TRBJ1-1; TRBD1 agrees at 9 bases. Germline-derived CDR1 and CDR2 are MNHNY and SVGAGI (reference sequence). Trimming took 7 bases from V and 7 from J; bases not matched to a gene: 7. This CDR3 comprises 13 residues. CDR3 nucleotides: TGTGCCAGCACCCGGGACAGGGCATATGAAGCTTTCTTT. This encodes CASTRDRAYEAFF.

CDR3 protein: CASSSGTVRGTQYF. The CDR3 DNA reads TGTGCCAGCAGTTCCGGGACAGTTAGGGGTACGCAGTATTTT. V and J are TRBV12-3 or TRBV12-4 and TRBJ2-3; 7 bases are shared with TRBD1. V lost 4 bases and J lost 8; bases outside the gene matches: 9. This CDR3 is 14 amino acids long.

This clonotype was seen only a few times. This rearrangement joins TRBV7-2 to TRBJ2-5; no clear D gene. Germline V CDR1 and CDR2: SGHTA, FQGNSA. The V gene lost 3 bases and the J gene lost 3 bases, with 8 bases spanning the gap. The CDR3 covers 13 residues. CDR3 loop: CASSFGREETQYF. The CDR3 region has the DNA TGTGCCAGCAGCTTTGGTAGGGAAGAGACCCAGTACTTC.

The V and J genes are TRBV7-2 and TRBJ2-1; 8 bases line up with TRBD2. V gave up 5 bases and J gave up 7 bases; unmatched junction bases: 7. This CDR3 comprises 14 residues. Germline V gene lookup returns CDR1 SGHTA and CDR2 FQGNSA. This CDR3 is CASSARLAKNEQFF. The CDR3 nucleotides read TGTGCCAGCAGCGCTCGACTAGCGAAGAATGAGCAGTTCTTC.

The chain has TRBV5-4 and TRBJ2-3, with D uncertain. This CDR3 has 14 residues. With 2 bases removed from V and 2 bases from J, the gap between germline ends came to 9 bases. The germline V gene has CDR1 SGHNT and CDR2 YYREEE (reference sequence). The CDR3 nucleotides read TGTGCCAGCAGCTTCCTAAACCCCACAGATACGCAGTATTTT. Translated, it gives CASSFLNPTDTQYF.

The V and J genes are TRBV7-9 and TRBJ2-5; D is undetermined. Germline CDR1 SEHNR, CDR2 FQNEAQ (reference sequence). Deletions cut 2 bases from V and 4 bases from J, with 8 bases between. The CDR3 loop spans 13 amino acids. CDR3: CASSLPVGETQYF. As DNA, the CDR3 is TGTGCCAGCAGCTTACCCGTGGGAGAGACCCAGTACTTC.

The V gene is TRBV3-1, the J gene TRBJ1-1; D is possibly TRBD1 (5 bases). CDR1 LGHDT and CDR2 YNNKEL come from the germline V gene (reference sequence). V dropped 0 bases and J dropped 0 bases, with 14 bases sitting between them. There are 17 residues in the CDR3. This CDR3 reads CASSQDGRGSMNTEAFF. The CDR3 nucleotides read TGTGCCAGCAGCCAAGATGGAAGGGGCTCCATGAACACTGAAGCTTTCTTT.

This clonotype was counted only a few times. The V and J genes are TRBV9 and TRBJ2-6; D uncertain. The CDR3 spans 16 residues. V dropped 4 bases and J dropped 0 bases, with 11 bases sitting between them. CDR1 and CDR2 from the germline V gene are SGDLS and YYNGEE. CDR3 sequence (DNA): TGTGCCAGCAGCATACACAGAGACTCTGGGGCCAACGTCCTGACTTTC. Amino acid sequence: CASSIHRDSGANVLTF.

The chain carries TRBV6-6 and TRBJ1-6; 8 nucleotides agree with TRBD1. The trim removed 3 bases at V and 0 bases at J, leaving 7 bases unmatched. CDR3 size: 18 residues. Germline values: CDR1 MNHNY, CDR2 SVGAGI (reference sequence). CDR3 residues: CASSYPRTGHSYNSPLHF. CDR3 bases: TGTGCCAGCAGTTATCCTAGGACAGGGCACTCCTATAATTCACCCCTCCACTTT.

V gene TRBV12-3 or TRBV12-4 combines with J gene TRBJ2-3; 7 nucleotides line up with TRBD1. The CDR3 is made up of 16 amino acids. After removal of 6 bases from V and 1 base from J, the junction contained 10 bases not matched to a gene. DNA for the CDR3: TGTGCCAGCAGACCTTCGACAGGGATGGGCACAGATACGCAGTATTTT. It specifies CASRPSTGMGTDTQYF.

This clonotype was detected ten times or more. The chain carries TRBV3-1 and TRBJ1-1; D is perhaps TRBD1 (5 bases). Trimming took 0 bases from V and 5 from J, leaving 7 bases between them. The germline CDR1 and CDR2 sequences are LGHDT and YNNKEL (reference sequence). CDR3 length equals 13 residues. This CDR3 reads CASSQDRGTEAFF. CDR3 DNA: TGTGCCAGCAGCCAAGATCGGGGGACTGAAGCTTTCTTT.

This clonotype appeared a few times. This sequence joins TRBV6-5 and TRBJ2-5, with 10 nucleotides matching TRBD1. Germline CDR1 is MNHEY and CDR2 is SVGAGI. The junction had 6 bases not matched to a gene; V was cut back by 7 bases and J by 4 bases. The CDR3 is 14 amino acids. CDR3: CASTRQGARETQYF. The CDR3 DNA is TGTGCCAGCACCAGACAGGGGGCTCGAGAGACCCAGTACTTC.